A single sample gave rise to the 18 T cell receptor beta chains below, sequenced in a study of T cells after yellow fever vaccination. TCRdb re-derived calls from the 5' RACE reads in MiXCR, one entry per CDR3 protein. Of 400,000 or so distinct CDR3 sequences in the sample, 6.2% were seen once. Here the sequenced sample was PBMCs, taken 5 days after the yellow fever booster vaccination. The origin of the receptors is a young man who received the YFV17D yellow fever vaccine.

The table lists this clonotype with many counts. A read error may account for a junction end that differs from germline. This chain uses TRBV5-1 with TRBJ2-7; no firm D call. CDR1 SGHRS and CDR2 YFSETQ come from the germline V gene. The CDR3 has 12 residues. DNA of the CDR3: TGCGCCAGCAGCTTTGAAGCCTACGGGCAGTACTTC. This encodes CASSFEAYGQYF.

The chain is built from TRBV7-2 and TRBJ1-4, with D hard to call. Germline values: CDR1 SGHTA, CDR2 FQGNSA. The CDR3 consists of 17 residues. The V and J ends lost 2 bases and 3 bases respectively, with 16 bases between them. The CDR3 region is CASSLTLLQSANEKLFF. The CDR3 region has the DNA TGTGCCAGCAGCTTAACCCTTCTGCAATCCGCTAATGAAAAACTGTTTTTT.

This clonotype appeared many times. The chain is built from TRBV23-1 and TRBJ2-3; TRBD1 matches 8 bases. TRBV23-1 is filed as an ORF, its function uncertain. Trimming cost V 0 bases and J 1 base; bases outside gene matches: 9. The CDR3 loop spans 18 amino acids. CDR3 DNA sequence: TGCGCCAGCAGTCAATCTCGACCGACAGGGGCTGGCACAGATACGCAGTATTTT. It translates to CASSQSRPTGAGTDTQYF.

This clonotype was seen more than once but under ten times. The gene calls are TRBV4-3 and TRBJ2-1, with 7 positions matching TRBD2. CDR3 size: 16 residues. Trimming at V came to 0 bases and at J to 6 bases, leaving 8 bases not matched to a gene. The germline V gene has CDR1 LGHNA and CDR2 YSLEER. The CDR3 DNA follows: TGCGCCAGCAGCCAAGATATAGGCGGGAGAGTCAATGAGCAGTTCTTC. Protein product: CASSQDIGGRVNEQFF.

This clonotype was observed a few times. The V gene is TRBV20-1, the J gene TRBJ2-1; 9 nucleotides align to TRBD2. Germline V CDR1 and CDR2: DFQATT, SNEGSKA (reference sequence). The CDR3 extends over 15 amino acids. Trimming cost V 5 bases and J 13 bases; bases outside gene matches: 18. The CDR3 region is CSAPHAGTSPPGQFF. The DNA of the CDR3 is TGCAGTGCTCCACACGCTGGGACTAGCCCACCCGGTCAGTTCTTC.

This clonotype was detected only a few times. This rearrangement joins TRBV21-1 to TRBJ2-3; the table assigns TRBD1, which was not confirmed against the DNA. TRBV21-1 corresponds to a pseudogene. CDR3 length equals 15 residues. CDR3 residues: CASSSHRGRADTQYF. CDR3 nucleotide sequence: TGTGCCAGCAGCTCACACAGGGGGCGCGCAGATACGCAGTATTTT.

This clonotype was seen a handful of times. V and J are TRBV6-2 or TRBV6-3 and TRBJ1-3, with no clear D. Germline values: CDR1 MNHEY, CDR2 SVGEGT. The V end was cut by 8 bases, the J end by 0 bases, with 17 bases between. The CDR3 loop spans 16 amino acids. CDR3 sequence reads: CASAVLATHSGNTIYF. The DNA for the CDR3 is TGTGCCAGCGCGGTGCTTGCGACCCACTCTGGAAACACCATATATTTT.

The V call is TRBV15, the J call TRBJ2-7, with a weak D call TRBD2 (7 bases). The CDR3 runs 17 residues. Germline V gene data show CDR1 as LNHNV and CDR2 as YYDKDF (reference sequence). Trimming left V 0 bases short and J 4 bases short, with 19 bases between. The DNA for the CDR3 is TGTGCCACCAGCAGAGATCCCCCTCCGGGGGGCGCGTACGAGCAGTACTTC. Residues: CATSRDPPPGGAYEQYF.

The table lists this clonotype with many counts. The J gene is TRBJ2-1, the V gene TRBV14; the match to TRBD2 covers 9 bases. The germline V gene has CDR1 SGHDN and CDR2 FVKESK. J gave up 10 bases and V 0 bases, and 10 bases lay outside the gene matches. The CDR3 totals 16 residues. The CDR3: CASSQDATSGLDEQFF. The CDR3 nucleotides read TGTGCCAGCAGCCAAGATGCGACTAGCGGTTTGGACGAGCAGTTCTTC.

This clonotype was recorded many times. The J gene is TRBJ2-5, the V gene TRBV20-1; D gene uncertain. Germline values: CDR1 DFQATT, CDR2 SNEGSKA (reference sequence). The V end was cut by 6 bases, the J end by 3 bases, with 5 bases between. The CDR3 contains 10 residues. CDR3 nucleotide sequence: TGCAGTGCCCTGGAAGAGACCCAGTACTTC. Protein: CSALEETQYF.

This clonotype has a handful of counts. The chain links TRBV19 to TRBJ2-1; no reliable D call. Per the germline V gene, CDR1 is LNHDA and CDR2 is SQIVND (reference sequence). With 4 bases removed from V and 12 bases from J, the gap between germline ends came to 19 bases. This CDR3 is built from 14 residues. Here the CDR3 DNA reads TGTGCCAGTAGTACGGGCGGAGTGTCGCATGCGCAGTTCTTC. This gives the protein CASSTGGVSHAQFF.

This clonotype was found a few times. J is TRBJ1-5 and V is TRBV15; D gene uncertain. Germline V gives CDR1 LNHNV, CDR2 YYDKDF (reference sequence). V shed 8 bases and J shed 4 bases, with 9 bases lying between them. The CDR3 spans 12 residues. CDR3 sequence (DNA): TGTGCCACCGGGATGTTGAATCAGCCCCAGCATTTT. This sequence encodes CATGMLNQPQHF.

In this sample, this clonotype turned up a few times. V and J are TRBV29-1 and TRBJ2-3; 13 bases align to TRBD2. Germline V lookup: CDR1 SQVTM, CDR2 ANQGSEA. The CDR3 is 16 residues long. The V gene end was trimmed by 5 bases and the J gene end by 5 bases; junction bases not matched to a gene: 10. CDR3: CSVRRTSGSGGDTQYF. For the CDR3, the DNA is TGCAGCGTTCGAAGGACTAGCGGGAGCGGGGGAGATACGCAGTATTTT.

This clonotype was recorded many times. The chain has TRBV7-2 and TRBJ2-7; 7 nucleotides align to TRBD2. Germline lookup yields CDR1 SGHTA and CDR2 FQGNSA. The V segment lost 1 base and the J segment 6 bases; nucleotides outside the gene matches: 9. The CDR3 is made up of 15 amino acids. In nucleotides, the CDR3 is TGTGCCAGCAGCTTAGAGGCTAGCGGCAGGATCGAGCAGTACTTC. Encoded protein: CASSLEASGRIEQYF.

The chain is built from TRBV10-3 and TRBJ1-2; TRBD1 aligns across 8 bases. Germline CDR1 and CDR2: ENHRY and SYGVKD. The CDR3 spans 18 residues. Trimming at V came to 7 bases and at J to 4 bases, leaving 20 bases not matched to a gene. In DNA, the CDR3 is TGTGCCATCACCCCGCGTATGGGCCGGACAGGGAGCCTCTATGGCTACACCTTC. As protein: CAITPRMGRTGSLYGYTF.

CDR3 nucleotide sequence: TGTGCCAGCAAAGCCGGGTCCATGGCCAACTACGAGCAGTACTTC. Translating it yields CASKAGSMANYEQYF. The chain recombines TRBV6-2 or TRBV6-3 with TRBJ2-7; the D is unclear. Trimming stripped 7 bases from V and 3 bases from J, with 19 bases between. The CDR3 contains 15 residues. Germline CDR1 is MNHEY and CDR2 is SVGEGT.

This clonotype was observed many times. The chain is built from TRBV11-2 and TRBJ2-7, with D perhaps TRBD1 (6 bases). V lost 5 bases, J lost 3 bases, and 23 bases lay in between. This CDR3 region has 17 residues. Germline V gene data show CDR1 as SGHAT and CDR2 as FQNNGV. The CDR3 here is CASSRATGTQPYYEQYF. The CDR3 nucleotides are TGTGCCAGCAGCCGGGCCACCGGGACACAGCCTTACTACGAGCAGTACTTC.

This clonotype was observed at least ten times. The CDR3 protein is CSASGDYSPVSQYF. In nucleotides, the CDR3 is TGCAGTGCTAGTGGAGACTATTCTCCTGTTTCCCAGTACTTC. This chain uses TRBV20-1 with TRBJ2-5, with D possibly being TRBD2 (5 bases). The CDR3 extends over 14 amino acids. Trimming left V 3 bases short and J 9 bases short, with 20 bases between. Germline CDR1 and CDR2: DFQATT and SNEGSKA (reference sequence).